This T cell receptor (beta chain) was recorded in a study of regulatory T cells in long-lasting Graves disease. Indicated time point: persistent/refractory GD, antithyroid drugs over 5 years with positive TRAb. Researchers made the TCR library from RNA that was extracted from PBMCs. This CDR3 spans 15 amino acids. Trimming cost V 4 bases and J 1 base, with 13 bases left between them. Germline V gene lookup returns CDR1 ENHRY and CDR2 SYGVKD. According to the study, TCR beta libraries were built with iRepertoire HTBI primers and CDR3-region Arm-PCR. TCRdb re-called the multiplex PCR reads through MiXCR, storing one row per CDR3 protein. Here the sample spans fewer than 550,000 distinct CDR3 sequences, about 22% being singletons. In its sample, this clonotype was seen many times. Its antigen is not identified. Study results and limitations: Peripheral blood, not thyroid tissue, was the sole material studied. The study found lower TCR diversity in persistent Graves' patients than in newly diagnosed ones. Favored usage of TRBV28, TRBJ1-2 and TRBJ2-5 was recorded in persistent disease.

The material sequenced was peripheral blood mononuclear cells (PBMCs), taken when the disease was refractory, from a patient treated with antithyroid drugs. The source is a female donor with Graves disease. The V gene is TRBV10-3, the J gene TRBJ1-2; D is possibly TRBD1 (6 bases). The CDR3 protein is CAISGTRDINYGYTF. The CDR3 DNA is TGTGCCATCAGTGGAACCCGGGACATTAACTATGGCTACACCTTC.